Below, one T cell receptor (beta chain) is given with its context. Its antigen is as yet unknown. The V and J ends lost 6 bases and 3 bases, in that order; junction bases with no gene match: 11. Germline V gene lookup returns CDR1 MDHEN and CDR2 SYDVKM. CDR3 length equals 17 residues. The sample originates from a study of T cell responses to AZD1222 COVID-19 vaccine. Broader study findings: Increased Spike-specific TCR breadth and depth were observed after two AZD1222 doses.

Only in-frame clones appear in the TCRdb table, and some are missing; sequencing was by immunoSEQ multiplex PCR. The table lists more than 140,000 clones, roughly 89% of them singletons. The V and J genes are TRBV28 and TRBJ2-2; 9 bases fit TRBD1. The clonotype was recovered from an adult in good health. The sample was peripheral blood, taken on day 0 of AZD1222 vaccination. CDR3 bases: TGTGCCAGCAGCGACCAACCCTGGACAGGGGACACCGGGGAGCTGTTTTTT. Translating it yields CASSDQPWTGDTGELFF.